The 22 T cell receptor beta chains below come from one sample, sequenced in a study of blood T cell repertoires in COVID-19. Only in-frame clones appear in the TCRdb table, and some are missing; sequencing was by immunoSEQ multiplex PCR. The data contain tens of thousands of clones, about 90% of them singletons. Sequencing was carried out using peripheral blood. The origin of the receptors is a human donor with active COVID-19. The donor label of this sample is uncertain.

This rearrangement joins TRBV6-4 to TRBJ1-1; D may be TRBD1 (6 bases). Trimming took 8 bases from V and 0 from J, leaving 19 bases between them. This CDR3 is built from 16 residues. From germline, CDR1 is MRHNA and CDR2 SNTAGT. The DNA for the CDR3 is TGTGCCAGCGGGTTACCATCCGACAGGCTGAACACTGAAGCTTTCTTT. Amino acid sequence: CASGLPSDRLNTEAFF.

As DNA, the CDR3 is TGTGCCAGTAGTATGGTGGGACAGAGCACTGAAGCTTTCTTT. It yields the protein CASSMVGQSTEAFF. The gene calls are TRBV19 and TRBJ1-1; the match to TRBD1 covers 7 bases. With V trimmed by 3 bases and J by 4 bases, 5 bases remained unmatched. The CDR3 sequence is 14 residues long. Germline CDR1 LNHDA, CDR2 SQIVND (reference sequence).

The chain links TRBV6-5 to TRBJ1-2, with D perhaps TRBD1 (6 bases). The V gene's germline CDR1 is MNHEY and CDR2 SVGAGI. The CDR3 extends over 12 amino acids. V shed 8 bases and J shed 8 bases, with 15 bases lying between them. The CDR3 coding sequence is TGTGCCAGCCATTACCCCAGGGGCGGCTACACCTTC. This encodes CASHYPRGGYTF.

This clone is medium-sized (0.01 to 0.1%). The rearrangement joins TRBV9 to TRBJ2-7; 8 bases fit TRBD1. From germline, CDR1 is SGDLS and CDR2 YYNGEE. The CDR3 totals 14 residues. V lost 3 bases, J lost 5 bases, and 7 bases stayed unmatched. This CDR3 is CASSADRDGDEQYF. The CDR3 coding sequence is TGTGCCAGCAGCGCGGACAGGGATGGGGACGAGCAGTACTTC.

The J gene is TRBJ2-1, the V gene TRBV9, with D possibly being TRBD2 (6 bases). CDR1 is SGDLS and CDR2 is YYNGEE in the germline V gene. This CDR3 region has 15 residues. V dropped 0 bases and J dropped 4 bases, with 11 bases sitting between them. CDR3 loop: CASSVGGAGYNEQFF. The CDR3 DNA reads as TGTGCCAGCAGCGTAGGCGGGGCGGGGTACAATGAGCAGTTCTTC.

The CDR3 DNA reads TGCAGTGCTACGGGGGGGATTGACTACACCTTC. It yields the protein CSATGGIDYTF. The gene calls are TRBV20-1 and TRBJ1-2; TRBD1 is a possible D gene (5 bases). The V gene's germline CDR1 is DFQATT and CDR2 SNEGSKA (reference sequence). The CDR3 is made up of 11 amino acids. Between the trimmed V and J ends, which lost 4 bases and 10 bases, there was a span of 13 bases.

The chain combines TRBV11-1 with TRBJ2-2; a weak D match, TRBD1 (5 bases). The CDR3 runs to 15 residues. CDR1 is SGHAT and CDR2 is FQDESV in the germline V gene (reference sequence). V was cut by 3 bases and J by 4 bases, with 12 bases left in between. In DNA form, the CDR3 reads TGTGCCAGCAGCTTGGATTTGGGGCGCACCGGGGAGCTGTTTTTT. It is translated as CASSLDLGRTGELFF.

The V call is TRBV9, the J call TRBJ1-1, with D perhaps matching TRBD1 (5 bases). Germline assignment: CDR1 SGDLS and CDR2 YYNGEE. The CDR3 loop spans 12 amino acids. V gave up 0 bases and J gave up 8 bases, with 8 bases separating them. CDR3 DNA: TGTGCCAGCAGCGTAGGGGGCAAAGAAGCTTTCTTT. Its protein is CASSVGGKEAFF.

The chain links TRBV19 to TRBJ2-2, with 9 bases identical to TRBD2. This CDR3 is built from 14 residues. The germline V gene encodes CDR1 LNHDA and CDR2 SQIVND (reference sequence). With 7 bases clipped from V and 1 base from J, the junction kept 1 base outside the gene matches. Here the CDR3 reads CASTSGVNTGELFF. The CDR3 DNA reads as TGTGCCAGTACTAGCGGGGTGAACACCGGGGAGCTGTTTTTT.

The chain joins TRBV11-3 to TRBJ2-6, with 9 bases lining up with TRBD1. The CDR3 consists of 15 residues. Germline values: CDR1 SGHNT, CDR2 YENEEA. J was trimmed by 2 bases and V by 5 bases; bases with no gene match: 1. CDR3 amino acids: CASSRTGAGANVLTF. Written as DNA, the CDR3 is TGTGCCAGCAGCCGGACAGGGGCTGGGGCCAACGTCCTGACTTTC. Variable domain in full (rest from reference TRBV11-3 and TRBJ2-6): EAGVVQSPRYKIIEKKQPVAFWCNPISGHNTLYWYLQNLGQGPELLIRYENEEAVDDSQLPKDRFSAERLKGVDSTLKIQPAELGDSAVYLCASSRTGAGANVLTFGAGSRLTVL.

V gene TRBV6-5 combines with J gene TRBJ1-5, with a tentative D call TRBD1 (6 bases). The germline CDR1 and CDR2 sequences are MNHEY and SVGAGI. Between the trimmed V and J ends, which lost 6 bases and 4 bases, there was a span of 13 bases. The CDR3 is 14 residues long. The CDR3 loop is CASSKVQGNQPQHF. CDR3 sequence (DNA): TGTGCCAGCAGCAAAGTACAGGGAAATCAGCCCCAGCATTTT.

There are a few counts of this clone. The CDR3 reads CASSLVYRANEKLFF. DNA for the CDR3: TGTGCCAGCAGCTTAGTCTACAGGGCTAATGAAAAACTGTTTTTT. V usage is TRBV7-2 and J usage is TRBJ1-4; D might be TRBD1 (6 bases). V was trimmed by 1 base and J by 3 bases, leaving 9 bases between them. The CDR3 runs to 15 residues. Germline lookup yields CDR1 SGHTA and CDR2 FQGNSA.

The V and J genes are TRBV5-1 and TRBJ2-3, with TRBD2 identical over 15 bases. The J segment lost 5 bases and the V segment lost 3 bases, leaving 7 bases of the junction unmatched. CDR1 is SGHRS and CDR2 is YFSETQ in the germline V gene. The CDR3 totals 17 residues. CDR3 DNA: TGCGCCAGCAGCTCCGGACTAGCGGGGGGGCGCGGAGATACGCAGTATTTT. Residues: CASSSGLAGGRGDTQYF.

This clone came up a few times. The chain carries TRBV9 and TRBJ1-3, with D possibly matching TRBD1 (6 bases). Trimming shortened V by 2 bases and J by 3 bases, and 12 bases separated the two germline ends. Per the germline V gene, CDR1 is SGDLS and CDR2 is YYNGEE. CDR3 length equals 15 residues. In DNA form, the CDR3 reads TGTGCCAGCAGCGTGACAGGAGGAGGTGGAAACACCATATATTTT. Translating it yields CASSVTGGGGNTIYF.

This clone has a single count. The V call is TRBV5-4, the J call TRBJ1-2; TRBD1 aligns across 8 bases. The CDR3 loop spans 13 amino acids. With V trimmed by 9 bases and J by 8 bases, 12 bases remained unmatched. CDR1 and CDR2 from the germline V gene are SGHNT and YYREEE (reference sequence). CDR3 coding DNA: TGTGCCACCTTGCTGACAGGGGCAAGGGGCTACACCTTC. This gives the protein CATLLTGARGYTF.

This chain uses TRBV14 with TRBJ1-1; a possible D gene is TRBD1 (6 bases). Trimming removed 1 base at V and 4 bases at J, with 10 bases between. Germline V gives CDR1 SGHDN, CDR2 FVKESK. The CDR3 contains 14 residues. As DNA, the CDR3 is TGTGCCAGCAGCCAAGGACTCAGGGGCACTGAAGCTTTCTTT. This translates into CASSQGLRGTEAFF.

This clone appeared a single time. The chain joins TRBV5-1 to TRBJ1-1, with D uncertain. The ends were cut back, 4 bases at V and 0 bases at J, with 10 bases in the middle. This CDR3 spans 14 amino acids. In germline, CDR1 is SGHRS, CDR2 YFSETQ. Written as DNA, the CDR3 is TGCGCCAGCAGCGGGAGGAGGATGAACACTGAAGCTTTCTTT. It codes for CASSGRRMNTEAFF.

This chain joins TRBV4-1 and TRBJ2-7; perhaps TRBD1 as D (5 bases). The germline V gene encodes CDR1 MGHRA and CDR2 YSYEKL. The CDR3 totals 15 residues. With 0 bases removed from V and 2 bases from J, the gap between germline ends came to 11 bases. Here the CDR3 reads CASSQEQVSPYEQYF. In DNA, the CDR3 is TGCGCCAGCAGCCAAGAACAGGTTTCGCCCTACGAGCAGTACTTC.

The chain uses TRBV5-1 and TRBJ2-3; weak D call: TRBD2 (5 bases). The V gene lost 3 bases and the J gene lost 4 bases, with 12 bases spanning the gap. Germline-derived CDR1 and CDR2 are SGHRS and YFSETQ. This CDR3 is built from 14 residues. DNA for the CDR3: TGCGCCAGCAGCTCTTTGACGGGGTCAGATACGCAGTATTTT. This codes for CASSSLTGSDTQYF.

This chain connects TRBV27 to TRBJ1-1, with 7 positions matching TRBD1. V trimming: 3 bases; J trimming: 6 bases; junction bases outside the gene matches: 10. Germline lookup yields CDR1 MNHEY and CDR2 SMNVEV (reference sequence). This CDR3 contains 15 residues. CDR3 nucleotide sequence: TGTGCCAGCAGTTTCAGGGGGGCTGGTGGTGCTGAAGCTTTCTTT. This encodes CASSFRGAGGAEAFF.

V is TRBV21-1 and J is TRBJ1-2. TRBV21-1 is deemed a pseudogene. This CDR3 region has 13 residues. CDR3 sequence reads: CASSRGGAVGYTF. DNA of the CDR3: TGTGCCAGCAGCAGAGGGGGGGCGGTTGGCTACACCTTC.

The chain is built from TRBV15 and TRBJ2-5; no reliable D call. The CDR3 length is 13 residues. With 0 bases removed from V and 4 bases from J, the gap between germline ends came to 6 bases. Germline lookup yields CDR1 LNHNV and CDR2 YYDKDF (reference sequence). The CDR3 is CATSRDAAETQYF. CDR3 sequence (DNA): TGTGCCACCAGCAGAGATGCGGCAGAGACCCAGTACTTC.